Sequencing of this T cell receptor (beta chain) was carried out in a study of blood T cell repertoires in COVID-19. Authors' analysis steps: How many nucleated cells were present was estimated from reference gene primer amplification. Method: immunoSEQ multiplex PCR; TCRdb's copy keeps in-frame clones and lacks some. Clone size and the V and J calls come from that table; the DNA yielded D and trimming. The sample carries 140,000 to 150,000 clones, less than 90% recorded once. V lost 5 bases to trimming and J lost 6 bases; unmatched junction nucleotides: 6. CDR1 LNHDA and CDR2 SQIVND come from the germline V gene (reference sequence). The CDR3 totals 14 residues.

The gene calls are TRBV19 and TRBJ1-2; TRBD1 agrees at 10 bases. The receptor comes from a woman between 45 and 60 years old who had been exposed to COVID-19. What was sequenced was PBMCs or T cells enriched from blood (not recorded which). The CDR3, as DNA: TGTGCCAGTAGTGCCCCGACAGGGGGCGATGGCTACACCTTC. This gives the protein CASSAPTGGDGYTF.